This T cell receptor (beta chain) was recorded in a study of blood T cells in healthy people across ages. For the second PCR, which ran for roughly 7 to 11 cycles, a sample-barcoded 5' primer and a J-beta primer mix were used. In TCRdb, the 5' RACE reads were re-called with MiXCR into one record per CDR3 protein. The sample has roughly 640,000 distinct CDR3 sequences, about 30% seen once. The CDR3 extends over 15 amino acids. Germline CDR1 reads SGHTA; CDR2 reads FQGNSA. Of note for this clonotype: An end of the junction does not agree with germline; a read error may underlie this.

The receptor's source is a woman at least 80 years old in good health. Sequenced input: blood. This sequence joins TRBV7-2 and TRBJ2-7, with 10 bases identical to TRBD2. TRBJ2-5 explains the end of the DNA better; the J call may be wrong. CDR3 region: CANSSDSGGAKTQYF. CDR3 in DNA: TGTGCCAACAGCTCAGACAGCGGGGGGGCTAAGACCCAGTACTTC.